This T cell receptor beta chain was retrieved from a study of glioma-infiltrating T cells after dendritic cell vaccination. Overall study: Between the early 2000s and the early 2010s, patients got autologous tumor lysate-pulsed dendritic cell vaccines. Dendritic cell vaccine was injected intradermally three times, biweekly.

Blood PBMC samples: pre-vaccination, two weeks post third vaccination, and at tumor progression. Profiled with immunoSEQ multiplex PCR; TCRdb holds only in-frame clones, not every one. The data contain around 32,000 clones, 90% to 95% of them singletons. The ends were cut back, 5 bases at V and 0 bases at J, with 20 bases in the middle. CDR3 length: 17 residues. Germline values: CDR1 SNHLY, CDR2 FYNNEI. This sequence was found in a human donor with glioblastoma. This chain joins TRBV2 and TRBJ2-7; maybe TRBD1 (6 bases). Sequencing was performed on blood, taken before dendritic cell vaccination. The CDR3 nucleotides read TGTGCCAGCAGTTTCCGGGACACCCGATTTAGCTCCTACGAGCAGTACTTC. Its protein is CASSFRDTRFSSYEQYF.